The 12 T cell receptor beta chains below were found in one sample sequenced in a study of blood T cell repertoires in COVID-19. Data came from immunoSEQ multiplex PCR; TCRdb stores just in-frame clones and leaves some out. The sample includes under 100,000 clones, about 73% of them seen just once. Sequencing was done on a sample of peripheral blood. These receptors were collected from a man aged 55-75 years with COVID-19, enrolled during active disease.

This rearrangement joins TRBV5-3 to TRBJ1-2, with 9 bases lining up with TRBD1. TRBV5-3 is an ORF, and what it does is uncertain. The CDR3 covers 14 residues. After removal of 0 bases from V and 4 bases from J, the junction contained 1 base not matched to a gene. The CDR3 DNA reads TGTGCCAGAAGCTTGGAGGGACAGGGCTATGGCTACACCTTC. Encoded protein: CARSLEGQGYGYTF.

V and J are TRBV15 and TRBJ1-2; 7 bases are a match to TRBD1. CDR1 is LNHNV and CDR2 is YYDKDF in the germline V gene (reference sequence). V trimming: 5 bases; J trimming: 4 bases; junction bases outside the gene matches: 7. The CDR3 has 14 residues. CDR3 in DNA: TGTGCCACCAGCGCCCGACAGGGCGCCTATGGCTACACCTTC. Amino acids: CATSARQGAYGYTF.

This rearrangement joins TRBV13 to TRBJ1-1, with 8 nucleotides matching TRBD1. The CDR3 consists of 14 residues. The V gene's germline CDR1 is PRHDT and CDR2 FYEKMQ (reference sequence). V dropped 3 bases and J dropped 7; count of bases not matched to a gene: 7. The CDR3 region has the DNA TGTGCCAGCAGCTTTGGACAGGGAATGGGTGAAGCTTTCTTT. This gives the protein CASSFGQGMGEAFF.

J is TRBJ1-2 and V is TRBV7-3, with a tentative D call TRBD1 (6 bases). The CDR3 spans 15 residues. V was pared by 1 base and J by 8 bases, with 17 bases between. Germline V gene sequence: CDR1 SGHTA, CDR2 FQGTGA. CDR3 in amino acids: CASSLKPGQSGGYTF. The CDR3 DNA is TGTGCCAGCAGCTTAAAACCCGGACAGTCTGGGGGCTACACCTTC. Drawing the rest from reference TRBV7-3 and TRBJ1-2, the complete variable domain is GAGVSQTPSNKVTEKGKYVELRCDPISGHTALYWYRQSLGQGPEFLIYFQGTGAADDSGLPNDRFFAVRPEGSVSTLKIQRTERGDSAVYLCASSLKPGQSGGYTFGSGTRLTVV.

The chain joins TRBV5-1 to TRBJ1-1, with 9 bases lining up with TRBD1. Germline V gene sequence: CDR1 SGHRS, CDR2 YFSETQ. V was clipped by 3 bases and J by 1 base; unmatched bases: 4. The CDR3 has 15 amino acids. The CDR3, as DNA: TGCGCCAGCAGCTCGGGGACAGGGCCGAACACTGAAGCTTTCTTT. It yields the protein CASSSGTGPNTEAFF.

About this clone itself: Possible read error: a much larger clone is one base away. The CDR3 DNA reads as TGTGCCAGCAGCCAAGTCCCAGCGGGGACGAACACCGGGGAGCTGTTTTTT. Its translation is CASSQVPAGTNTGELFF. The rearrangement joins TRBV3-1 (or the pseudogene TRBV3-2) to TRBJ2-2, with TRBD2 matching 7 bases. Unmatched junction bases numbered 5, after V lost 1 base and J lost 0 bases. From germline, CDR1 is LGHDT and CDR2 YNNKEL (reference sequence). The CDR3 is 17 amino acids.

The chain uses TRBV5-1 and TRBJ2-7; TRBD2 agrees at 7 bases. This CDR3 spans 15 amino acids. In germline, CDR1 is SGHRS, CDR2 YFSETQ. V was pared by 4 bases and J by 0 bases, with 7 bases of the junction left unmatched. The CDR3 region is CASSLQPSGSYEQYF. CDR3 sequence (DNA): TGCGCCAGCAGCCTCCAGCCTAGCGGCTCCTACGAGCAGTACTTC.

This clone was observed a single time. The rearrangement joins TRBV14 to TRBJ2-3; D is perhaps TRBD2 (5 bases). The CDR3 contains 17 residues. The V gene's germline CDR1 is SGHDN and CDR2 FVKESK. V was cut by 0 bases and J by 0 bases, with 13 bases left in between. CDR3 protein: CASSQEGRAPSTDTQYF. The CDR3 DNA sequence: TGTGCCAGCAGCCAAGAAGGGCGGGCCCCTAGCACAGATACGCAGTATTTT.

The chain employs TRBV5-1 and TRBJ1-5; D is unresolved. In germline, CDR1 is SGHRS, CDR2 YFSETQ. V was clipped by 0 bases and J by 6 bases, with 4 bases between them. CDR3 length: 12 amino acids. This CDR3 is CASSLAGQPQHF. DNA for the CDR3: TGCGCCAGCAGCTTGGCCGGTCAGCCCCAGCATTTT. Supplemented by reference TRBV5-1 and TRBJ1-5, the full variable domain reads KAGVTQTPRYLIKTRGQQVTLSCSPISGHRSVSWYQQTPGQGLQFLFEYFSETQRNKGNFPGRFSGRQFSNSRSEMNVSTLELGDSALYLCASSLAGQPQHFGDGTRLSIL.

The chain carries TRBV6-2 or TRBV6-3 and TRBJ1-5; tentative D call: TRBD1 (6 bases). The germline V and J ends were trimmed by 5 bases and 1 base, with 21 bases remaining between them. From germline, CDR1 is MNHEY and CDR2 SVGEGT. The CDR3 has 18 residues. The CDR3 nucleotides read TGTGCCAGCAGTGGGGACATTGGGCTACTTCGGAGCAATCAGCCCCAGCATTTT. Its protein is CASSGDIGLLRSNQPQHF.

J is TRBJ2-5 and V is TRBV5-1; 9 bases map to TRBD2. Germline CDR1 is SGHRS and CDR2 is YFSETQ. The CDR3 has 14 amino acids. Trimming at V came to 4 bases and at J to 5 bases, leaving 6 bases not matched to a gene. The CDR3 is CASSVSGSGETQYF. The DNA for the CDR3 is TGCGCCAGCAGCGTTAGCGGGAGCGGCGAGACCCAGTACTTC. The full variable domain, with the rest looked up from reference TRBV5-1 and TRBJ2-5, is KAGVTQTPRYLIKTRGQQVTLSCSPISGHRSVSWYQQTPGQGLQFLFEYFSETQRNKGNFPGRFSGRQFSNSRSEMNVSTLELGDSALYLCASSVSGSGETQYFGPGTRLLVL.

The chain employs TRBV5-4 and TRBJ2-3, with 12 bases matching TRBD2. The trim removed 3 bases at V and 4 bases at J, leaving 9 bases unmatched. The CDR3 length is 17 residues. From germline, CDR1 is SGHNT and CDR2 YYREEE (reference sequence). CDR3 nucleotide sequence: TGTGCCAGCAGCTCGCTGACTAGCGGGGGAGGCGCAGATACGCAGTATTTT. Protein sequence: CASSSLTSGGGADTQYF.